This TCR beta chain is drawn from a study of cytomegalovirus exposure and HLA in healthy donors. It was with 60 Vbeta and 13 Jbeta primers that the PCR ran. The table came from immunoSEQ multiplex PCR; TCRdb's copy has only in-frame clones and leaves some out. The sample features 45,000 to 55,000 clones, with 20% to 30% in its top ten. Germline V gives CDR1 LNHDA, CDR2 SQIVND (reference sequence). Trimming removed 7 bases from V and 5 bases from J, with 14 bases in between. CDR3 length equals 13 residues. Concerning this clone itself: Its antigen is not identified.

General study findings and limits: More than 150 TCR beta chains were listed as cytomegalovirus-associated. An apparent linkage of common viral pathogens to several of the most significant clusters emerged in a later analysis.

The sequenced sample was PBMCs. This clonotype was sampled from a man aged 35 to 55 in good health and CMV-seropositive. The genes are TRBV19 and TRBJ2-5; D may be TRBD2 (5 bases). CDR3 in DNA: TGTGCCAGTACCTCTCTAGCAAGTGAGACCCAGTACTTC. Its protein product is CASTSLASETQYF.